Listed below are T cell receptor beta chains from one sample, sequenced in a study of T cell responses to AZD1222 COVID-19 vaccine. TCRdb's table, derived via immunoSEQ multiplex PCR, lists solely in-frame clones and lacks some. The repertoire consists of about 140,000 clones, with approximately 83% occurring once and the leading ten covering around 8%. The input for sequencing was peripheral blood, taken on day 0 of AZD1222 vaccination. These receptors were collected from an adult in good health. Each CDR3 is given without its conserved first and last residue. The D gene is left open where the match is weak.

v_call: TRBV11-2
d_call: -
j_call: TRBJ2-4
cdr3_aa: ASSFGLAKNIQY

v_call: TRBV5-6
d_call: -
j_call: TRBJ2-7
cdr3_aa: ASSFPGSFEQY

v_call: TRBV9
d_call: TRBD1
j_call: TRBJ1-4
cdr3_aa: ASSRGQVPNEKLF

v_call: TRBV5-4
d_call: -
j_call: TRBJ2-2
cdr3_aa: ASSLFSGPGELF

v_call: TRBV5-1
d_call: -
j_call: TRBJ2-5
cdr3_aa: ASSLGRAPETQY

v_call: TRBV12-3/TRBV12-4
d_call: -
j_call: TRBJ2-1
cdr3_aa: ASSSNSYNEQF

v_call: TRBV5-1
d_call: TRBD1
j_call: TRBJ1-4
cdr3_aa: ASSGQGSVPEKLF

v_call: TRBV5-6
d_call: -
j_call: TRBJ2-7
cdr3_aa: ASSLGSSYEQY

v_call: TRBV7-9
d_call: TRBD1
j_call: TRBJ1-5
cdr3_aa: ASSLGTGGYSNQPQH

v_call: TRBV11-3
d_call: -
j_call: TRBJ2-1
cdr3_aa: ASSPPGGNEQF

v_call: TRBV27
d_call: TRBD1
j_call: TRBJ1-1
cdr3_aa: ASSTLTGVNTEAF

v_call: TRBV27
d_call: -
j_call: TRBJ1-1
cdr3_aa: ASSSGGKGVGEAF

v_call: TRBV11-2
d_call: -
j_call: TRBJ1-6
cdr3_aa: ASSLEVGSPLH

v_call: TRBV30
d_call: -
j_call: TRBJ2-1
cdr3_aa: AWTLGFSNNEQF

v_call: TRBV10-3
d_call: -
j_call: TRBJ2-2
cdr3_aa: AISAPGKSPGELF

v_call: TRBV3-1/TRBV3-2
d_call: -
j_call: TRBJ1-4
cdr3_aa: ASSQAAGGEKLF

v_call: TRBV27
d_call: TRBD2
j_call: TRBJ2-5
cdr3_aa: ASSLWGLAGGPGETQY

v_call: TRBV7-2
d_call: TRBD1
j_call: TRBJ1-2
cdr3_aa: ASSKSRQGNNYGYT

v_call: TRBV11-2
d_call: -
j_call: TRBJ1-2
cdr3_aa: ASSFDRTNYGYT

v_call: TRBV7-8
d_call: -
j_call: TRBJ1-1
cdr3_aa: ASGRGRNTEAF

v_call: TRBV2
d_call: -
j_call: TRBJ2-7
cdr3_aa: ATNEQY

v_call: TRBV18
d_call: -
j_call: TRBJ1-2
cdr3_aa: ASSREVSRVGSYGYT

v_call: TRBV6-2/TRBV6-3
d_call: -
j_call: TRBJ1-2
cdr3_aa: ASSFPGRGFGYT

v_call: TRBV3-1/TRBV3-2
d_call: -
j_call: TRBJ2-3
cdr3_aa: ASSHYLAPSTDTQY

v_call: TRBV7-9
d_call: -
j_call: TRBJ2-5
cdr3_aa: ASSPGQLETQY

v_call: TRBV7-9
d_call: -
j_call: TRBJ2-1
cdr3_aa: ASSLGSEANEQF

v_call: TRBV30
d_call: -
j_call: TRBJ1-5
cdr3_aa: AWSGVNSNQPQH

v_call: TRBV24-1
d_call: -
j_call: TRBJ1-1
cdr3_aa: ATSEKQGYVAF

v_call: TRBV6-5
d_call: -
j_call: TRBJ2-6
cdr3_aa: ASNERGTGANVLT

v_call: TRBV14
d_call: TRBD2
j_call: TRBJ2-7
cdr3_aa: ASSLGLAGTYEQY

v_call: TRBV2
d_call: -
j_call: TRBJ1-1
cdr3_aa: ASSDPGVKDTEAF

v_call: TRBV25-1
d_call: TRBD1
j_call: TRBJ1-4
cdr3_aa: ASQGVNEKLF

v_call: TRBV6-6
d_call: TRBD1
j_call: TRBJ2-5
cdr3_aa: ASSPLTGGHETQY

v_call: TRBV2
d_call: -
j_call: TRBJ1-2
cdr3_aa: ASSVIMGDNYGYT

v_call: TRBV2
d_call: -
j_call: TRBJ2-7
cdr3_aa: ASSESSRGRWGEQY

v_call: TRBV6-5
d_call: TRBD1
j_call: TRBJ1-1
cdr3_aa: ASSYRTGGTEAF

v_call: TRBV11-2
d_call: TRBD1
j_call: TRBJ1-2
cdr3_aa: ASSRDRGVGGYT

v_call: TRBV27
d_call: -
j_call: TRBJ1-3
cdr3_aa: ASSLSSFPPAGNTIY

v_call: TRBV6-2/TRBV6-3
d_call: -
j_call: TRBJ1-1
cdr3_aa: ASSYSLGRSTEAF

v_call: TRBV7-6
d_call: -
j_call: TRBJ1-1
cdr3_aa: ASSLERGSGMNTEAF

v_call: TRBV3-1/TRBV3-2
d_call: TRBD1
j_call: TRBJ2-5
cdr3_aa: ASSQVQGAKTQY

v_call: TRBV5-1
d_call: -
j_call: TRBJ1-2
cdr3_aa: ASSLTGKGDYGYT

v_call: TRBV12-3/TRBV12-4
d_call: TRBD2
j_call: TRBJ2-2
cdr3_aa: ASSWGGTGELF

v_call: TRBV30
d_call: -
j_call: TRBJ1-2
cdr3_aa: AWSREDSQAHGYT

v_call: TRBV6-5
d_call: TRBD1
j_call: TRBJ1-5
cdr3_aa: ASSGGTEDNQPQH

v_call: TRBV7-9
d_call: TRBD1
j_call: TRBJ2-4
cdr3_aa: ASSLVTGGAKNIQY

v_call: TRBV27
d_call: -
j_call: TRBJ2-7
cdr3_aa: ASSPWTEEGAY

v_call: TRBV21-1
d_call: -
j_call: TRBJ2-3
cdr3_aa: ASSTVTDTQY

v_call: TRBV5-4
d_call: -
j_call: TRBJ2-1
cdr3_aa: ASSPKINEQF

v_call: TRBV21-1
d_call: -
j_call: TRBJ1-2
cdr3_aa: ASSKVAGDGYT

v_call: TRBV28
d_call: -
j_call: TRBJ2-1
cdr3_aa: ASSFIGGPYNEQF

v_call: TRBV6-5
d_call: -
j_call: TRBJ1-1
cdr3_aa: AIGPYEGTEAF

v_call: TRBV7-7
d_call: TRBD1
j_call: TRBJ2-5
cdr3_aa: ASSLGQGQETQY

v_call: TRBV4-1
d_call: -
j_call: TRBJ1-1
cdr3_aa: ASSPEPGRFVETEAF

v_call: TRBV2
d_call: -
j_call: TRBJ1-1
cdr3_aa: ASSVQGANTEAF

v_call: TRBV2
d_call: -
j_call: TRBJ2-2
cdr3_aa: ASSEMPSGELF

v_call: TRBV2
d_call: -
j_call: -
cdr3_aa: ASSSGRLQLEQY

v_call: TRBV11-2
d_call: -
j_call: TRBJ2-5
cdr3_aa: ASSLAGMGETQY

v_call: TRBV18
d_call: -
j_call: TRBJ2-2
cdr3_aa: ASSPGQQALSRELF